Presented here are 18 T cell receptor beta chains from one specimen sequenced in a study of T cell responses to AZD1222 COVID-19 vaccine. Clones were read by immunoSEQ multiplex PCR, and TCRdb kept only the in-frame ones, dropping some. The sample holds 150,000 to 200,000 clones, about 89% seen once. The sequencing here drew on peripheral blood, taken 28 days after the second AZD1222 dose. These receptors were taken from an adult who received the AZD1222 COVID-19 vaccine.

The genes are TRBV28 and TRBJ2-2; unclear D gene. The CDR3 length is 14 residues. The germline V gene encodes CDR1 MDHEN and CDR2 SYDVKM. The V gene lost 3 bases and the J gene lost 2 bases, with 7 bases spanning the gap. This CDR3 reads CASSFVQNTGELFF. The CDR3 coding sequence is TGTGCCAGCAGTTTTGTCCAAAACACCGGGGAGCTGTTTTTT. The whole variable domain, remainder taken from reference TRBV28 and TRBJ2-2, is DVKVTQSSRYLVKRTGEKVFLECVQDMDHENMFWYRQDPGLGLRLIYFSYDVKMKEKGDIPEGYSVSREKKERFSLILESASTNQTSMYLCASSFVQNTGELFFGEGSRLTVL.

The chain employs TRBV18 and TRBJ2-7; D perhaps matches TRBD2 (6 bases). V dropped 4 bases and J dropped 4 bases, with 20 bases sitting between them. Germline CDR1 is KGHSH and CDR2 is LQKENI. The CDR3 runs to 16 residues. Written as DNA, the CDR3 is TGTGCCAGCTCACTTTTACCTCCAGAGGGGAGGTACGAGCAGTACTTC. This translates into CASSLLPPEGRYEQYF.

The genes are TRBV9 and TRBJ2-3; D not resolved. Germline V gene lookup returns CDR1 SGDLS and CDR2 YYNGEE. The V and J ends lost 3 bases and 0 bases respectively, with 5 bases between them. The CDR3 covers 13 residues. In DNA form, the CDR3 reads TGTGCCAGCAGCGCACAGAGCACAGATACGCAGTATTTT. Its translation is CASSAQSTDTQYF. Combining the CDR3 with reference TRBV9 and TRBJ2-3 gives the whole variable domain DSGVTQTPKHLITATGQRVTLRCSPRSGDLSVYWYQQSLDQGLQFLIQYYNGEERAKGNILERFSAQQFPDLHSELNLSSLELGDSALYFCASSAQSTDTQYFGPGTRLTVL.

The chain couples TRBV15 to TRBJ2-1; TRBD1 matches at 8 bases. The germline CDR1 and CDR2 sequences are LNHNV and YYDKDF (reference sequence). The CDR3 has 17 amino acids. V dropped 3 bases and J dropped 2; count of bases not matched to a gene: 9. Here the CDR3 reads CATSREDRTGPYNEQFF. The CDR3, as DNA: TGTGCCACCAGCAGGGAGGATAGGACAGGGCCCTACAATGAGCAGTTCTTC.

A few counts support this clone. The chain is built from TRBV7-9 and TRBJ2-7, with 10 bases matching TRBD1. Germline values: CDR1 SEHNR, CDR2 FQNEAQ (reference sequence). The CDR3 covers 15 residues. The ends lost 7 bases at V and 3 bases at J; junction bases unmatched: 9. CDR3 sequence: CASKPPGQGSYEQYF. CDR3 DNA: TGTGCCAGCAAACCCCCGGGACAGGGGAGCTACGAGCAGTACTTC.

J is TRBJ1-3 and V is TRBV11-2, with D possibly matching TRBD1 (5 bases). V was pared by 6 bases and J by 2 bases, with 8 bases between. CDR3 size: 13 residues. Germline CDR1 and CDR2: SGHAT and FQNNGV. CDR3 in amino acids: CASSQGAGNTIYF. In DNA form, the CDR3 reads TGTGCCAGCAGTCAGGGTGCTGGAAACACCATATATTTT. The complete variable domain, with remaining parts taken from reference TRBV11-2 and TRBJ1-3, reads EAGVAQSPRYKIIEKRQSVAFWCNPISGHATLYWYQQILGQGPKLLIQFQNNGVVDDSQLPKDRFSAERLKGVDSTLKIQPAKLEDSAVYLCASSQGAGNTIYFGEGSWLTVV.

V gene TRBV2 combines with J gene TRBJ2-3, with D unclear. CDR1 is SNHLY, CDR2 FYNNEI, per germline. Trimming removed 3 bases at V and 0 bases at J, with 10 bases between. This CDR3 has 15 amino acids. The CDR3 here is CASSDRQLSTDTQYF. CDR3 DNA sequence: TGTGCCAGCAGTGATCGGCAGCTAAGCACAGATACGCAGTATTTT.

CDR3 DNA: TGTGCCAGTAGTATCCCGGCACAGGGGGGCACTGAAGCTTTCTTT. Protein sequence: CASSIPAQGGTEAFF. The rearrangement uses TRBV19 and TRBJ1-1, with 8 bases fitting TRBD1. The CDR3 consists of 15 residues. CDR1 LNHDA and CDR2 SQIVND come from the germline V gene (reference sequence). V shed 3 bases and J 4 bases; nucleotides not matched to a gene: 7.

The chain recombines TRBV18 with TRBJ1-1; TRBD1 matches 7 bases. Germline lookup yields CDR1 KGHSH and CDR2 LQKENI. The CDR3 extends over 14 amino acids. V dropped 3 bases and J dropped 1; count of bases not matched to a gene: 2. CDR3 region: CASSPGTENTEAFF. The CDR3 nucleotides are TGTGCCAGCTCACCCGGGACAGAGAACACTGAAGCTTTCTTT.

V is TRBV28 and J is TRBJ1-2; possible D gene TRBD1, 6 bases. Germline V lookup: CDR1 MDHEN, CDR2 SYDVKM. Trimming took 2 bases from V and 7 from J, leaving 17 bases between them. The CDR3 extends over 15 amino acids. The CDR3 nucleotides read TGTGCCAGCAGTTTAGAGTTTCGGGGGCATGGTGGCTACACCTTC. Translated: CASSLEFRGHGGYTF.

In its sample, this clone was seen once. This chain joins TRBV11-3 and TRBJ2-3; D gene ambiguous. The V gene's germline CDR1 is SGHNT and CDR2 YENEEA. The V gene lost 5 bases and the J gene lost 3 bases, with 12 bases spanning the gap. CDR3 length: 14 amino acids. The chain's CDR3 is CASSPGRGTDTQYF. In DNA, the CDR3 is TGTGCCAGCAGCCCAGGCCGTGGGACAGATACGCAGTATTTT.

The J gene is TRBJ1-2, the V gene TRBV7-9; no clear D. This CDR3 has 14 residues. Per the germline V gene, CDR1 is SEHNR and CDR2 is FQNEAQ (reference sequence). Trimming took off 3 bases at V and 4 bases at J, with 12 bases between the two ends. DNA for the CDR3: TGTGCCAGCAGCTTTAGTGGCAGAACCTATGGCTACACCTTC. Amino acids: CASSFSGRTYGYTF.

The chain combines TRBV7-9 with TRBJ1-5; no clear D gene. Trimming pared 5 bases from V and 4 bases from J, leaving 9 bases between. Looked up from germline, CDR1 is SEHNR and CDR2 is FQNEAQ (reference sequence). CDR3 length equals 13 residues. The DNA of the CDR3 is TGTGCCAGCAGCGCACAATTTAATCAGCCCCAGCATTTT. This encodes CASSAQFNQPQHF.

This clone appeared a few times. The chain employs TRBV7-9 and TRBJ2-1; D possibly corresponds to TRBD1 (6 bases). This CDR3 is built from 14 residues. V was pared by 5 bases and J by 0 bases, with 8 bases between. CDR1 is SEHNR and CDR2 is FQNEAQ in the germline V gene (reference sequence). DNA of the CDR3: TGTGCCAGCAGCCCGGACAGCTCCTACAATGAGCAGTTCTTC. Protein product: CASSPDSSYNEQFF.

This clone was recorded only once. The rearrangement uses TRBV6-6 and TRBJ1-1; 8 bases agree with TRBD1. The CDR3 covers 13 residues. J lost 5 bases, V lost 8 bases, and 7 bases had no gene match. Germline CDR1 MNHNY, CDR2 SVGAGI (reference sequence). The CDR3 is CASLRGQGTEAFF. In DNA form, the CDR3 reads TGTGCCAGCCTCAGGGGGCAGGGGACTGAAGCTTTCTTT.

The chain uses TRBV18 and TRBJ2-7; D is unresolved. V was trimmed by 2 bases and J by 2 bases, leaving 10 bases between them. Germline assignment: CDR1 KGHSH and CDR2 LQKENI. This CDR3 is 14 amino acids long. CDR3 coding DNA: TGTGCCAGCTCACCAGGGGTTGTGACCTACGAGCAGTACTTC. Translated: CASSPGVVTYEQYF.

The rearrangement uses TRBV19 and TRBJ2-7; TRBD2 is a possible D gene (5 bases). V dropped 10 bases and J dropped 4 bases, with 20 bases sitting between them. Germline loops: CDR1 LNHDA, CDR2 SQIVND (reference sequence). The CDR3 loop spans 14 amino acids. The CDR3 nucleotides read TGTGCCACTAGCCCCATCCAGAACAGTTACGAGCAGTACTTC. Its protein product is CATSPIQNSYEQYF.

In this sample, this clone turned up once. The CDR3, as DNA: TGTGCCAGCAGTCGACTAGCGCCTAGCACAGATACGCAGTATTTT. This codes for CASSRLAPSTDTQYF. This chain joins TRBV7-2 and TRBJ2-3; 8 nucleotides align to TRBD2. CDR1 and CDR2 (germline): SGHTA, FQGNSA. CDR3 length equals 15 residues. Germline trimming cut 6 bases from V and 0 bases from J; bases unmatched to any gene: 5.